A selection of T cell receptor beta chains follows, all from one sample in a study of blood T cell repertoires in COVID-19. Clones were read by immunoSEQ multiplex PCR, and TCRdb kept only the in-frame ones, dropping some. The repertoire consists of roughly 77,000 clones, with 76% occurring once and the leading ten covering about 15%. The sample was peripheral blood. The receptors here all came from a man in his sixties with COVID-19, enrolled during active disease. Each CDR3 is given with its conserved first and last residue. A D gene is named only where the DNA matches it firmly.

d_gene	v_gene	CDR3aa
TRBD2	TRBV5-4	CASSLAWRGENEQFF
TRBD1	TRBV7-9	CASSLGTGGGGYTF
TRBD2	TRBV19	CASSILAGDNEQFF
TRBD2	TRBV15	CATSRAPGGRTDF
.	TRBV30	CAWSVRGPKNIQYF
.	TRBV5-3	CARSLVREAFF
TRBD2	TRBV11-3	CASSLGLAGDYNEQFF
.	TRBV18	CASSPSQGAEFF
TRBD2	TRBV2	CASRRLAGPETQYF
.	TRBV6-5	CASRGDGYTF
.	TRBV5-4	CASSRDTSTRETQYF
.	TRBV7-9	CASSLGGVGQPQHF